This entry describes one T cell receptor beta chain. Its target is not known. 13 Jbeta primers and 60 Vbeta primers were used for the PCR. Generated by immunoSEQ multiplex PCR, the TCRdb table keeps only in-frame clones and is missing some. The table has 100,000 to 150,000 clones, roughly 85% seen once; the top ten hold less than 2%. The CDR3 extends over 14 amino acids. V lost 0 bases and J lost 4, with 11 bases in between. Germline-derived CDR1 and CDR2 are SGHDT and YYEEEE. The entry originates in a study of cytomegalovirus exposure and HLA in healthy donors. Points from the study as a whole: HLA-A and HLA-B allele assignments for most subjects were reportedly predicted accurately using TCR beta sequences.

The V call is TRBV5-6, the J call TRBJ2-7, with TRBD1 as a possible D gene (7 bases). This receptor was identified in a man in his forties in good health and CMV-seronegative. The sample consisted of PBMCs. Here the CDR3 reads CASSLAGGLYEQYF. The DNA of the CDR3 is TGTGCCAGCAGCTTGGCAGGGGGGTTGTACGAGCAGTACTTC.